The rows below give T cell receptor beta chains drawn from one sample of a study of metastatic and nonmetastatic thyroid tumors. TCRdb re-called the PCR reads through MiXCR. The sample consists of more than 70,000 clones, approximately 9% of them appearing once. Input material: blood. Receptor source: a female donor with papillary thyroid cancer or a benign thyroid nodule (not recorded which). Some clones in this sample may be carry-over from other donors' samples. Both conserved end residues are part of each CDR3. The order of the fields is D gene, J gene, clone size, V gene, CDR3 protein, CDR3 DNA. D genes are given only for firm matches. Clone size is not always given. Where it is, it says once, few, many or a class for expanded clones.

>NA|TRBJ2-5|NA|TRBV29-1
CSVVFLGLIQETQYF
TGCAGCGTTGTATTCTTGGGCCTCATCCAAGAGACCCAGTACTTC
>NA|TRBJ1-5|NA|TRBV20-1
CSATPLDSYSNQPQHF
TGCAGTGCTACCCCCCTAGACAGCTATAGCAATCAGCCCCAGCATTTT
>NA|TRBJ2-5|many|TRBV11-1
CASSLRPRDQETQYF
TGTGCCAGCAGCTTGAGGCCTAGGGATCAAGAGACCCAGTACTTC
>NA|TRBJ2-1|many|TRBV12-3/TRBV12-4
CASSSRQISYNEQFF
TGTGCCAGCAGCTCACGACAGATCTCCTACAATGAGCAGTTCTTC
>TRBD1|TRBJ2-7|many|TRBV20-1
CSARDVGTDSEQYF
TGCAGTGCTAGAGACGTGGGGACAGATTCCGAGCAGTACTTC
>NA|TRBJ2-2|few|TRBV6-1
CASSEQGLSTGELSF
TGTGCCAGCAGTGAACAGGGCTTATCAACTGGGGAGCTGTCTTTT
>NA|TRBJ1-4|NA|TRBV5-1
CASSPRGGVNEKLFF
TGCGCCAGCAGCCCCCGGGGGGGCGTTAATGAAAAACTGTTTTTT
>TRBD1|TRBJ1-6|NA|TRBV20-1
CSAKSPLTGLNSPLHF
TGCAGTGCTAAAAGTCCCCTGACAGGGCTCAATTCACCCCTCCACTTT
>TRBD1|TRBJ1-2|many|TRBV6-5
CASSPIGQGASLVYGYTF
TGTGCCAGCAGCCCTATAGGGCAGGGGGCCTCCCTGGTATATGGCTACACCTTC
>NA|TRBJ1-5|many|TRBV20-1
CSARGSTGRYDQPQHF
TGCAGTGCTAGAGGCTCGACAGGAAGGTACGATCAGCCCCAGCATTTT
>TRBD2|TRBJ2-3|many|TRBV20-1
CSAISGGDLDTQYF
TGCAGTGCCATTAGCGGGGGAGACCTAGATACGCAGTATTTT
>TRBD1|TRBJ1-2|many|TRBV12-3/TRBV12-4
CASSLWTGAGYTF
TGTGCCAGCAGTTTGTGGACAGGGGCTGGCTACACCTTC
>NA|TRBJ1-2|many|TRBV20-1
CSAHRTALNYGYTF
TGCAGTGCTCATCGGACAGCCCTTAACTATGGCTACACCTTC
>TRBD1|TRBJ2-1|NA|TRBV19
CASSMEGRGRTEQFF
TGTGCCAGTAGTATGGAGGGCAGGGGGCGCACTGAGCAGTTCTTC
>NA|TRBJ2-2|many|TRBV18
CASSPTALTGELFF
TGTGCCAGCTCACCTACGGCCTTGACCGGGGAGCTGTTTTTT
>TRBD1|TRBJ1-2|many|TRBV7-8
CASSRERQGYGYTF
TGTGCCAGCAGCCGGGAGCGACAGGGCTATGGCTACACCTTC
>NA|TRBJ1-2|NA|TRBV12-3/TRBV12-4
CTSSISMDYGYTF
TGTACCAGCAGCATATCGATGGACTATGGCTACACCTTC
>NA|TRBJ1-5|many|TRBV30
CAWSPPTDSNQPQHF
TGTGCCTGGAGTCCCCCGACAGATAGCAATCAGCCCCAGCATTTT